A single sample gave rise to the 15 T cell receptor beta chains below, sequenced in a study of blood T cell repertoires in COVID-19. Profiled with immunoSEQ multiplex PCR; TCRdb holds only in-frame clones, not every one. The repertoire holds roughly 250,000 clones, approximately 91% seen once, with about 2.1% in the top ten. The sequenced material came from peripheral blood. All receptors come from a woman between 40 and 55 years old who had recovered from COVID-19.

This clone was observed a single time. This chain joins TRBV9 and TRBJ2-1; 10 bases agree with TRBD2. Germline values: CDR1 SGDLS, CDR2 YYNGEE. The CDR3 has 14 amino acids. V was clipped by 4 bases and J by 10 bases; unmatched bases: 8. This CDR3 reads CASSPRGSGGEQFF. The CDR3 coding sequence is TGTGCCAGCAGCCCTCGGGGTAGCGGGGGGGAGCAGTTCTTC.

This chain uses TRBV7-8 with TRBJ2-7, with 8 bases aligning to TRBD1. Unmatched junction bases numbered 10, after V lost 5 bases and J lost 1 base. This CDR3 has 16 residues. Per the germline V gene, CDR1 is SGHVS and CDR2 is FQNEAQ. The CDR3 loop reads CASSTWTGKGSYEQYF. The CDR3 bases are TGTGCCAGCAGCACCTGGACAGGGAAGGGATCCTACGAGCAGTACTTC.

The chain employs TRBV7-9 and TRBJ2-2; the match to TRBD2 covers 13 bases. V gave up 6 bases and J gave up 4 bases; unmatched junction bases: 11. This CDR3 contains 18 residues. Germline V gene lookup returns CDR1 SEHNR and CDR2 FQNEAQ (reference sequence). CDR3 region: CASRPLAGGPLGTGELFF. CDR3 DNA sequence: TGTGCCAGCAGACCACTAGCGGGGGGGCCGTTGGGCACCGGGGAGCTGTTTTTT. Supplemented by reference TRBV7-9 and TRBJ2-2, the full variable domain reads DTGVSQNPRHKITKRGQNVTFRCDPISEHNRLYWYRQTLGQGPEFLTYFQNEAQLEKSRLLSDRFSAERPKGSFSTLEIQRTEQGDSAMYLCASRPLAGGPLGTGELFFGEGSRLTVL.

The V call is TRBV18, the J call TRBJ2-3; D remains unclear. Germline V gene data show CDR1 as KGHSH and CDR2 as LQKENI. The V end was cut by 3 bases, the J end by 4 bases, with 5 bases between. The CDR3 is 12 amino acids. CDR3 region: CASSPDSDTQYF. Written as DNA, the CDR3 is TGTGCCAGCTCACCTGACTCAGATACGCAGTATTTT.

In DNA, the CDR3 is TGTGCCAGCAGTTTTACAAGCAATCAGCCCCAGCATTTT. Translating it yields CASSFTSNQPQHF. This chain joins TRBV6-5 and TRBJ1-5; the D is unclear. The V gene lost 4 bases and the J gene lost 1 base, with 5 bases spanning the gap. Per germline, CDR1 MNHEY and CDR2 SVGAGI. This CDR3 spans 13 amino acids.

This rearrangement joins TRBV7-3 to TRBJ2-7, with D maybe TRBD1 (5 bases). The CDR3 consists of 13 residues. Germline V gene sequence: CDR1 SGHTA, CDR2 FQGTGA. The V end lost 5 bases, the J end lost 2 bases, and 10 bases lay between the germline ends. The CDR3 coding sequence is TGTGCCAGCAGCCAGGGCACTACCTACGAGCAGTACTTC. Protein: CASSQGTTYEQYF. The whole variable domain, remainder taken from reference TRBV7-3 and TRBJ2-7, is GAGVSQTPSNKVTEKGKYVELRCDPISGHTALYWYRQSLGQGPEFLIYFQGTGAADDSGLPNDRFFAVRPEGSVSTLKIQRTERGDSAVYLCASSQGTTYEQYFGPGTRLTVT.

CDR3 nucleotide sequence: TGTGCCAGCAGTTTTACTAGCGGAGTCCTTGATACGCAGTATTTT. This encodes CASSFTSGVLDTQYF. The genes are TRBV6-5 and TRBJ2-3; TRBD2 aligns across 8 bases. Trimming took 4 bases from V and 6 from J; bases not matched to a gene: 9. Germline CDR1 MNHEY, CDR2 SVGAGI. The CDR3 contains 15 residues.

The chain uses TRBV5-4 and TRBJ1-2, with TRBD1 identical over 7 bases. CDR3 length: 17 residues. Germline lookup yields CDR1 SGHNT and CDR2 YYREEE (reference sequence). J lost 3 bases, V lost 3 bases, and 14 bases had no gene match. The CDR3 region has the DNA TGTGCCAGCAGCTCCCCCCCGGGACAGACCGCTCACTATGGCTACACCTTC. It specifies CASSSPPGQTAHYGYTF.

This sequence joins TRBV6-4 and TRBJ2-2; D gene unclear. The CDR3 spans 13 residues. V was shortened by 6 bases and J by 6 bases, with 11 bases between the two germline ends. The V gene's germline CDR1 is MRHNA and CDR2 SNTAGT. CDR3 nucleotide sequence: TGTGCCAGCAGGAAAGATAGAGCCGGGGAGCTGTTTTTT. Translated: CASRKDRAGELFF.

The chain recombines TRBV5-1 with TRBJ2-5; no firm D call. The CDR3 runs to 16 residues. Trimming stripped 2 bases from V and 4 bases from J, with 18 bases between. The germline CDR1 and CDR2 sequences are SGHRS and YFSETQ. Here the CDR3 reads CASSFGIGGSGETQYF. For the CDR3, the DNA is TGCGCCAGCAGCTTCGGAATCGGCGGCTCGGGAGAGACCCAGTACTTC.

V and J are TRBV18 and TRBJ2-7; TRBD1 matches at 7 bases. Germline lookup yields CDR1 KGHSH and CDR2 LQKENI. This CDR3 spans 14 amino acids. With V trimmed by 3 bases and J by 3 bases, 5 bases remained unmatched. For the CDR3, the DNA is TGTGCCAGCTCACCCGGACAGGTCAGCTACGAGCAGTACTTC. The encoded protein is CASSPGQVSYEQYF.

The J gene is TRBJ2-7, the V gene TRBV7-2; weak D call: TRBD1 (6 bases). V was shortened by 2 bases and J by 5 bases, with 10 bases between the two germline ends. Germline CDR1 reads SGHTA; CDR2 reads FQGNSA. The CDR3 sequence is 13 residues long. This CDR3 reads CASSLRGKHEQYF. CDR3 coding DNA: TGTGCCAGCAGCTTAAGGGGGAAACACGAGCAGTACTTC.

V usage is TRBV5-5 and J usage is TRBJ2-1; 7 bases line up with TRBD2. The CDR3 is 14 amino acids. V shed 3 bases and J 4 bases; nucleotides not matched to a gene: 4. Germline V gives CDR1 SGHKS, CDR2 YYEKEE (reference sequence). In DNA form, the CDR3 reads TGTGCCAGCAGCTATTGGGGGGGATACAATGAGCAGTTCTTC. Its protein product is CASSYWGGYNEQFF.

This chain joins TRBV2 and TRBJ1-5; D not certain. Germline V CDR1 and CDR2: SNHLY, FYNNEI. The CDR3 contains 14 residues. V was cut by 1 base and J by 4 bases, with 8 bases left in between. The CDR3 is CASSEGSRNQPQHF. The CDR3 DNA is TGTGCCAGCAGTGAAGGAAGCCGAAATCAGCCCCAGCATTTT.

The chain is built from TRBV10-1 and TRBJ1-6; 9 bases line up with TRBD1. There are 17 residues in the CDR3. CDR1 is WNHNN, CDR2 SYGVQD, per germline (reference sequence). The V segment lost 0 bases and the J segment 8 bases; nucleotides outside the gene matches: 8. This chain's CDR3 is CASSESRDRVPHSPLHF. As DNA, the CDR3 is TGCGCCAGCAGTGAGTCAAGGGACAGGGTCCCTCATTCACCCCTCCACTTT.